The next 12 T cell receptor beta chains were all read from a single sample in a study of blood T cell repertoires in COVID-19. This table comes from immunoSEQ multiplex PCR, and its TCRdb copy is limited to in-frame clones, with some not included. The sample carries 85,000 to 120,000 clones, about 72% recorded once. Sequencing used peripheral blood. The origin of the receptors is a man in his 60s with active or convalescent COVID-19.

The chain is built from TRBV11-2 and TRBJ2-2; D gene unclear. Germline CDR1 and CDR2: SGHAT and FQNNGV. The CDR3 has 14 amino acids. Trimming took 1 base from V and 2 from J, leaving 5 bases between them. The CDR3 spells CASSLVVNTGELFF. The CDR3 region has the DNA TGTGCCAGCAGCTTAGTCGTTAACACCGGGGAGCTGTTTTTT.

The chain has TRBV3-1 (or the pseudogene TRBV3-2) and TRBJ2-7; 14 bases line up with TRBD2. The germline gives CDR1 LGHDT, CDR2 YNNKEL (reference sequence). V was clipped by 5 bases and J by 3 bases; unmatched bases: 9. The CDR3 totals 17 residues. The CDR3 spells CASSETSGRASRYEQYF. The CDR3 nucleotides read TGTGCCAGCAGCGAGACTAGCGGGAGGGCCTCCCGCTACGAGCAGTACTTC.

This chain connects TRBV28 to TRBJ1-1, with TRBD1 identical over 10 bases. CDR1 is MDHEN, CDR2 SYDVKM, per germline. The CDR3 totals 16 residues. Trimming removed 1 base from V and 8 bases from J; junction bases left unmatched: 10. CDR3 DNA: TGTGCCAGCAGTTTATTAGATGGGACAGGGGCCGGGGAAGCTTTCTTT. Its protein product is CASSLLDGTGAGEAFF.

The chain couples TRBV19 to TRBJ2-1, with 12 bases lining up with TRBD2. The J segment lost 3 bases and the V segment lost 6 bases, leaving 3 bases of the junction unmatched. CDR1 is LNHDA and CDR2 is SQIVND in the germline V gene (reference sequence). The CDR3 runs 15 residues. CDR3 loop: CASRASGRDYNEQFF. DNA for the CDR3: TGTGCCAGTAGAGCTAGCGGGAGGGACTACAATGAGCAGTTCTTC.

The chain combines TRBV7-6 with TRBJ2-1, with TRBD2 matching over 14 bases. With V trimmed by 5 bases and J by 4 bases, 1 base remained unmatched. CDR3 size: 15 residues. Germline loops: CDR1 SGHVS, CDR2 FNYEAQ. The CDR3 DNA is TGTGCCAGCAGCCGGACTAGCGGGAGGTACAATGAGCAGTTCTTC. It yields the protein CASSRTSGRYNEQFF. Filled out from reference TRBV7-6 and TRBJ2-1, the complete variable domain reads GAGVSQSPRYKVTKRGQDVALRCDPISGHVSLYWYRQALGQGPEFLTYFNYEAQQDKSGLPNDRFSAERPEGSISTLTIQRTEQRDSAMYRCASSRTSGRYNEQFFGPGTRLTVL.

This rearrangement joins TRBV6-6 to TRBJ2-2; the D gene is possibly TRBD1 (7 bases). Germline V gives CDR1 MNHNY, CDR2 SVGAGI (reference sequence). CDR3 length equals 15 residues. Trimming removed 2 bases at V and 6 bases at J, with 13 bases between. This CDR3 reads CASSYDGRGAGELFF. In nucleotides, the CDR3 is TGTGCCAGCAGTTACGATGGCAGGGGGGCCGGGGAGCTGTTTTTT.

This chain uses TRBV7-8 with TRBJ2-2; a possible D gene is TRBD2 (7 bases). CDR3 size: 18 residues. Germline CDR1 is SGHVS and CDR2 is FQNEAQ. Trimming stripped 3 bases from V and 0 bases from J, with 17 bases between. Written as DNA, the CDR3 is TGTGCCAGCAGCTTCTCTTTAGGCGGGGGCGCGAACACCGGGGAGCTGTTTTTT. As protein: CASSFSLGGGANTGELFF.

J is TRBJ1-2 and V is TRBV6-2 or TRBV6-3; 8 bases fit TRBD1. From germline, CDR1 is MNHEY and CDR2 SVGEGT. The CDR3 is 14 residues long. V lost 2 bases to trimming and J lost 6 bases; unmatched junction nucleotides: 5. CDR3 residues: CASSYDGQGDGYTF. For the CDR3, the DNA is TGTGCCAGCAGTTACGACGGACAGGGCGATGGCTACACCTTC.

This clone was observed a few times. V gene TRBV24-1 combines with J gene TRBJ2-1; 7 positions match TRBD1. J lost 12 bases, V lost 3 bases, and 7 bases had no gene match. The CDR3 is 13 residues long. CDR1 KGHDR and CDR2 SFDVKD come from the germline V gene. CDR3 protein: CATSDPKTGRQFF. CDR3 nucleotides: TGTGCCACCAGTGATCCGAAGACAGGGCGGCAGTTCTTC.

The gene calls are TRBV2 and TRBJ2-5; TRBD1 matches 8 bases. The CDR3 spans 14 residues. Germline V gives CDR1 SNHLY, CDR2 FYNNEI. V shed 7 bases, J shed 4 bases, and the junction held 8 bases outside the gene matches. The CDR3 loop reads CASNPGTGGETQYF. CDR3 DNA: TGTGCCAGCAACCCCGGGACAGGCGGAGAGACCCAGTACTTC.

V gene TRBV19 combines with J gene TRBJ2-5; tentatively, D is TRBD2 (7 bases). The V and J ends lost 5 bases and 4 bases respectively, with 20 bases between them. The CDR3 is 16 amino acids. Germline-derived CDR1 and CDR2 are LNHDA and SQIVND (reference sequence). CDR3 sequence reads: CASSPRGAGRGETQYF. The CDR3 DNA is TGTGCCAGTAGTCCCCGGGGGGCGGGTCGTGGAGAGACCCAGTACTTC.

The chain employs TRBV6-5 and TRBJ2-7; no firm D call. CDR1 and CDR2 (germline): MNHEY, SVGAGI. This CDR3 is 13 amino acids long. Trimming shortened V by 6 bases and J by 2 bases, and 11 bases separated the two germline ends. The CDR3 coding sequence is TGTGCCAGCAGCCGAGACCAGGCCTACGAGCAGTACTTC. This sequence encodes CASSRDQAYEQYF.